The entry below describes one TCR beta chain. Antigen: not known. This record comes from a study of shared clonotypes between healthy human individuals. Looking at the study overall: Every donor yielded three CD4 naive, three CD4 memory, two CD8 naive and one CD8 memory plate. The study, taken as a whole, reports: Compared with memory subsets, naive subsets generally had larger estimated richness. The low donor count limited represented genetic and exposure-history diversity.

Clones were read by immunoSEQ multiplex PCR, and TCRdb kept only the in-frame ones, dropping some. The sample consists of about 1,800,000 clones, less than 95% of them appearing once. Naivety among CD8 cells was defined by CD45RO negativity and positive CCR7 selection, thereby excluding terminally differentiated effector memory CD45RA+ cells. Each of the donors was a healthy adult who was HIV-negative and had not had a recent acute infection or vaccination. CDR1 MGHRA and CDR2 YSYEKL come from the germline V gene. This CDR3 spans 14 amino acids. Trimming cost V 3 bases and J 3 bases, with 9 bases left between them.

The clonotype originates from a young man in good health. The chain employs TRBV4-1 and TRBJ1-5; no clear D gene. The sequencing sample was made of naive CD8+ T cells sorted from blood. CDR3 sequence reads: CASSQHSDNQPQHF. The CDR3 coding sequence is TGCGCCAGCAGCCAGCACAGCGACAATCAGCCCCAGCATTTT.